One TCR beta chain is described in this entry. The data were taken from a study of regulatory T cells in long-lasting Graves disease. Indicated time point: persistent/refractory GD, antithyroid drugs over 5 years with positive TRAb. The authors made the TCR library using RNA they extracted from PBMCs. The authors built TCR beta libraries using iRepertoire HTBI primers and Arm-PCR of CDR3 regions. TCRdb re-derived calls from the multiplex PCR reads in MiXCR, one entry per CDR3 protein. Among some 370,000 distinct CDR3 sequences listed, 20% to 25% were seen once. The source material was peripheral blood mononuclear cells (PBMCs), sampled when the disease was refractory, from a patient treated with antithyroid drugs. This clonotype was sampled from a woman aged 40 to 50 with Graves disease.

The CDR3 protein is CASSPRPAGGRPSYNEQFF. The CDR3 nucleotides are TGTGCCAGCAGTCCCAGGCCCGCGGGAGGCCGGCCCTCCTACAATGAGCAGTTCTTC. This chain uses TRBV28 with TRBJ2-1; 8 bases fit TRBD2. Germline assignment: CDR1 MDHEN and CDR2 SYDVKM. With V trimmed by 5 bases and J by 0 bases, 15 bases remained unmatched. This CDR3 has 19 residues.